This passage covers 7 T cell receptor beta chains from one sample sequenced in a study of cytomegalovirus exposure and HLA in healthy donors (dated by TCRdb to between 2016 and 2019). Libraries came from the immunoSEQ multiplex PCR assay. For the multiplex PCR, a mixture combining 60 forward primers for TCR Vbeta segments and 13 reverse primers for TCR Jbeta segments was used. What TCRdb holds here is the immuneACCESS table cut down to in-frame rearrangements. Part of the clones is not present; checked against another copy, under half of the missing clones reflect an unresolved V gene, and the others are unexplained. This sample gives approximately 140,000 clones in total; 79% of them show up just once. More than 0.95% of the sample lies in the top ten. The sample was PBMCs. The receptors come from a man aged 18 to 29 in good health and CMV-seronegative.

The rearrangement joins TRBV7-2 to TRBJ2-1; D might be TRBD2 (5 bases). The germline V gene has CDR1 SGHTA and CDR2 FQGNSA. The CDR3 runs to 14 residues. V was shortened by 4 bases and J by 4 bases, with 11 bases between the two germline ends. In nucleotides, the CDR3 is TGTGCCAGCAGCTCTGAGGGCCCATACAATGAGCAGTTCTTC. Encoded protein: CASSSEGPYNEQFF.

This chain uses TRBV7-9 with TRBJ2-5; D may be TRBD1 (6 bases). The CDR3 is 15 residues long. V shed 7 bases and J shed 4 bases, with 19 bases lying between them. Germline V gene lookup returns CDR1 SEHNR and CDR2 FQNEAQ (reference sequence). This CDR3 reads CASTSGAVMGETQYF. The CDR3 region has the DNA TGTGCCAGCACGTCAGGGGCCGTAATGGGAGAGACCCAGTACTTC.

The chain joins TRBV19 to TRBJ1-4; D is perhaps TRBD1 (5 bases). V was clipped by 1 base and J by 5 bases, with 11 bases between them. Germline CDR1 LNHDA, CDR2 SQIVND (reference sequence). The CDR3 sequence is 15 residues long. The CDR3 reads CASSIATGPNEKLFF. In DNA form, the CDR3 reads TGTGCCAGTAGTATAGCCACAGGTCCGAATGAAAAACTGTTTTTT.

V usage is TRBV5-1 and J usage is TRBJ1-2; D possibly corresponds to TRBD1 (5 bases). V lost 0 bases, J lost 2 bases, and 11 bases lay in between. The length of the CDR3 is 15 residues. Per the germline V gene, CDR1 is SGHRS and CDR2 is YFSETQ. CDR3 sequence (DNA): TGCGCCAGCAGCTTGGACAGGAGACTGAACTATGGCTACACCTTC. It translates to CASSLDRRLNYGYTF.

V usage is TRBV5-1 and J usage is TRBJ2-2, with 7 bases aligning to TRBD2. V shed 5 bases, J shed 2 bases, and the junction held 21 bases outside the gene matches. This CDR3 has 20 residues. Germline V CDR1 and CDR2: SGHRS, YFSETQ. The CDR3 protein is CASSPLLARLGGANTGELFF. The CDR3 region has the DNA TGCGCCAGCAGTCCCCTTCTAGCGCGGCTGGGAGGGGCAAACACCGGGGAGCTGTTTTTT.

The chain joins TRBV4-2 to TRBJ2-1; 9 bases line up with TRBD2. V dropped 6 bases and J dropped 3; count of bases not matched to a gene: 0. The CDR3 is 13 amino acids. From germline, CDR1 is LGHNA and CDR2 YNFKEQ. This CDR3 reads CASSSGGYNEQFF. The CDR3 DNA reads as TGTGCCAGCAGTAGCGGGGGCTACAATGAGCAGTTCTTC.

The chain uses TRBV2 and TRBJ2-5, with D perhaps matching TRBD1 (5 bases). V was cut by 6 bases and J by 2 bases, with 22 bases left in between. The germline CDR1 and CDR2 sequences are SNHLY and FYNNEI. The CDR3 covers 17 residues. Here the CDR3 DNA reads TGTGCCAGCAGCGAGACCTTCCGGCAGGGCCCTCAAGAGACCCAGTACTTC. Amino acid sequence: CASSETFRQGPQETQYF.